The clone carrying this T cell receptor beta chain was found once. These data are taken from a study of cytomegalovirus exposure and HLA in healthy donors. Use of 60 Vbeta and 13 Jbeta primers characterized the PCR. This table comes from immunoSEQ multiplex PCR, and its TCRdb copy is limited to in-frame clones, with some not included. The sample carries about 190,000 clones, about nine tenths recorded once. The TCR sequence derives from a boy younger than 10 in good health and CMV-seronegative. The sample comprised PBMCs.

CDR3 region: CASSLSGRGTDTQYF. Here the CDR3 DNA reads TGTGCCAGCAGCCTAAGCGGGAGAGGTACAGATACGCAGTATTTT. The V gene is TRBV27, the J gene TRBJ2-3; TRBD2 aligns across 8 bases. V lost 6 bases, J lost 3 bases, and 8 bases stayed unmatched. This CDR3 has 15 residues. Germline V gene lookup returns CDR1 MNHEY and CDR2 SMNVEV (reference sequence).